This record covers a single T cell receptor (beta chain). This record comes from a study of blood T cell repertoires in COVID-19. Study-wide background: From the United States, Italy and Spain came samples of acute and convalescent COVID-19.

While infection was still active, Seattle patients were enrolled and then followed longitudinally. The V end lost 0 bases, the J end lost 4 bases, and 20 bases lay between the germline ends. The CDR3 consists of 17 residues. The table came from immunoSEQ multiplex PCR; TCRdb's copy has only in-frame clones and leaves some out. Of about 250,000 clones detected, around 91% appear once; the ten largest clones hold 2.1%. The sequenced sample was peripheral blood. This sequence was found in a woman aged 55-70 years with COVID-19, enrolled during active disease. The chain combines TRBV5-3 with TRBJ2-7; D gene ambiguous. TRBV5-3 is an ORF, and what it does is uncertain. The CDR3 DNA follows: TGTGCCAGAAGCTTGGTCCTAGTTGAACTGCTTTTTTACGAGCAGTACTTC. The encoded protein is CARSLVLVELLFYEQYF.